Listed here are 27 T cell receptor beta chains from one sample, sequenced in a study of chronic HIV infection and antiretroviral therapy (dated by TCRdb to between 2014 and 2017). Library creation used 5' RACE. The reads were generated on an Illumina MiSeq. Using fastp at Q25 and MiXCR, TCRdb reprocessed the public reads and kept productive beta chains. Duplicate CDR3 protein sequences are folded into a single record with the most common DNA and genes. For this sample the table gives about 38,000 distinct CDR3 sequences, of which roughly 8.8% were detected only once. The ten largest account for around 3% of the sample. The sequencing input was peripheral blood. The receptors derive from an adult who had HIV and had not received antiretroviral therapy, or was an uninfected healthy control (not recorded which).

CDR3 in amino acids: CASSYSSGGTDTQYF. The CDR3 DNA reads TGTGCCAGCAGTTACTCGTCTGGGGGGACAGATACGCAGTATTTT. The chain recombines TRBV6-5 with TRBJ2-3; tentative D call: TRBD2 (6 bases). V lost 0 bases and J lost 3, with 10 bases in between. The CDR3 has 15 amino acids. Germline values: CDR1 MNHEY, CDR2 SVGAGI.

This clonotype was counted many times. The rearrangement joins TRBV3-1 to TRBJ2-3; the D gene is possibly TRBD1 (6 bases). The CDR3 contains 15 residues. Trimming removed 0 bases from V and 2 bases from J, with 9 bases in between. CDR1 and CDR2 from the germline V gene are LGHDT and YNNKEL (reference sequence). CDR3 loop: CASSQERTATDTQYF. The CDR3, as DNA: TGTGCCAGCAGCCAAGAGCGGACAGCCACAGATACGCAGTATTTT.

The genes are TRBV7-7 and TRBJ2-7, with D hard to call. Trimming removed 2 bases from V and 5 bases from J, with 10 bases in between. This CDR3 has 13 residues. The V gene's germline CDR1 is SSHAT and CDR2 FNYEAQ (reference sequence). The CDR3 DNA follows: TGTGCCAGCAGCTTAAGTAGAAGGGACGAGCAGTACTTC. As protein: CASSLSRRDEQYF.

The table lists this clonotype with many counts. The chain employs TRBV28 and TRBJ2-1; 13 nucleotides match TRBD2. Losses at the gene ends were 4 bases for V and 4 bases for J; bases not matched to a gene: 4. Germline V gene lookup returns CDR1 MDHEN and CDR2 SYDVKM. The CDR3 has 16 amino acids. For the CDR3, the DNA is TGTGCCAGCAGTTCCCCGGGACTAGCGGGGTACAATGAGCAGTTCTTC. As protein: CASSSPGLAGYNEQFF.

This clonotype occurred many times. V gene TRBV5-4 combines with J gene TRBJ2-1; D assignment may be TRBD1 or TRBD2 (6 bases each). Germline lookup yields CDR1 SGHNT and CDR2 YYREEE (reference sequence). The CDR3 covers 15 residues. Trimming shortened V by 4 bases and J by 0 bases, and 11 bases separated the two germline ends. The CDR3 is CASSPGGNSYNEQFF. The CDR3 DNA follows: TGTGCCAGCAGCCCCGGGGGCAACTCCTACAATGAGCAGTTCTTC.

Only a few counts were recorded for this clonotype. The chain has TRBV28 and TRBJ1-2; D not certain. Between the trimmed V and J ends, which lost 6 bases and 5 bases, there was a span of 7 bases. The germline CDR1 and CDR2 sequences are MDHEN and SYDVKM. The CDR3 runs to 11 residues. This CDR3 reads CASRQSYGYTF. The CDR3 region has the DNA TGTGCCAGCAGGCAGAGTTATGGCTACACCTTC.

The CDR3 nucleotides read TGCAGCGTTGAATCGGGTATAGGAGCTTTCTTT. It yields the protein CSVESGIGAFF. The chain links TRBV29-1 to TRBJ1-1, with D uncertain. The CDR3 runs to 11 residues. V dropped 2 bases and J dropped 10 bases, with 11 bases sitting between them. Germline V gene data show CDR1 as SQVTM and CDR2 as ANQGSEA.

This clonotype has ten or more counts. The chain uses TRBV6-5 and TRBJ2-2; D is perhaps TRBD1 (5 bases). Germline CDR1 is MNHEY and CDR2 is SVGAGI. The V end was cut by 6 bases, the J end by 5 bases, with 7 bases between. The CDR3 extends over 12 amino acids. CDR3 nucleotides: TGTGCCAGCAGGCCAGGGACCGGGGAGCTGTTTTTT. Translation gives CASRPGTGELFF.

This clonotype was recorded at least ten times. The V call is TRBV29-1, the J call TRBJ2-3; D is undetermined. V lost 1 base to trimming and J lost 5 bases, with 10 bases between them. CDR3 size: 13 residues. Germline CDR1 is SQVTM and CDR2 is ANQGSEA. The CDR3 reads CSVEGESVDTQYF. The DNA of the CDR3 is TGCAGCGTTGAAGGTGAATCGGTAGATACGCAGTATTTT.

The rearrangement uses TRBV20-1 and TRBJ2-7, with 7 bases identical to TRBD1. The V gene's germline CDR1 is DFQATT and CDR2 SNEGSKA (reference sequence). J lost 2 bases, V lost 2 bases, and 3 bases had no gene match. This CDR3 contains 13 residues. CDR3 nucleotides: TGCAGTGCTAGACGACAGGGCCCCTACGAGCAGTACTTC. It specifies CSARRQGPYEQYF.

This clonotype has at least ten counts. This chain uses TRBV6-4 with TRBJ2-3; either TRBD1 or TRBD2 may fit D (5 bases each). This CDR3 contains 16 residues. Germline V lookup: CDR1 MRHNA, CDR2 SNTAGT. V dropped 6 bases and J dropped 1 base, with 17 bases sitting between them. In nucleotides, the CDR3 is TGTGCCAGCAGCGCCGGGACCTCCGGAGGCACAGATACGCAGTATTTT. This codes for CASSAGTSGGTDTQYF.

The V call is TRBV28, the J call TRBJ2-5; no definite D call. Germline loops: CDR1 MDHEN, CDR2 SYDVKM. Trimming cost V 3 bases and J 2 bases, with 10 bases left between them. The CDR3 loop spans 14 amino acids. DNA of the CDR3: TGTGCCAGCAGTTTCCCCAGCCAACAAGAGACCCAGTACTTC. This gives the protein CASSFPSQQETQYF.

This clonotype has ten or more counts. The CDR3 loop is CASSLNSNQPQHF. CDR3 DNA: TGTGCCAGCAGTCTTAATAGCAATCAGCCCCAGCATTTT. The genes are TRBV6-2 or TRBV6-3 and TRBJ1-5; no clear D gene. This CDR3 contains 13 residues. The V gene lost 5 bases and the J gene lost 0 bases, with 5 bases spanning the gap. The germline CDR1 and CDR2 sequences are MNHEY and SVGEGT.

This clonotype has ten or more counts. The genes are TRBV20-1 and TRBJ1-2, with a possible D match to TRBD1 (5 bases). The V gene's germline CDR1 is DFQATT and CDR2 SNEGSKA (reference sequence). The CDR3 has 13 residues. V was shortened by 4 bases and J by 7 bases, with 16 bases between the two germline ends. The CDR3 is CSATGGSTIGYTF. DNA of the CDR3: TGCAGTGCTACCGGGGGGTCTACAATTGGCTACACCTTC.

The CDR3 DNA reads as TGTGCCAGCAGTTTTTCCCCTTCCCATGAGCAGTTCTTC. Its protein product is CASSFSPSHEQFF. The chain links TRBV28 to TRBJ2-1; D unclear. The CDR3 runs to 13 residues. The ends were cut back, 3 bases at V and 8 bases at J, with 11 bases in the middle. Germline lookup yields CDR1 MDHEN and CDR2 SYDVKM.

Ten or more counts support this clonotype. V is TRBV5-1 and J is TRBJ2-7; D may match TRBD1 or TRBD2 (5 bases each). This CDR3 has 13 residues. V was trimmed by 0 bases and J by 7 bases, leaving 11 bases between them. Germline-derived CDR1 and CDR2 are SGHRS and YFSETQ. CDR3 protein: CASSLEWDGEQYF. CDR3 DNA: TGCGCCAGCAGCTTGGAGTGGGACGGGGAGCAGTACTTC.

In DNA form, the CDR3 reads TGTGCCAGCAGTTTGAGCAGTTCCTACGAGCAGTACTTC. Amino acid sequence: CASSLSSSYEQYF. This chain connects TRBV12-3 or TRBV12-4 to TRBJ2-7; D uncertain. The length of the CDR3 is 13 residues. V was shortened by 3 bases and J by 1 base, with 7 bases between the two germline ends.

This clonotype has ten or more counts. This chain joins TRBV2 and TRBJ2-3; TRBD2 matches 9 bases. CDR3 length: 15 residues. Germline CDR1 is SNHLY and CDR2 is FYNNEI. The V segment lost 6 bases and the J segment 3 bases; nucleotides outside the gene matches: 7. The CDR3 here is CASSQTSGTTDTQYF. Written as DNA, the CDR3 is TGTGCCAGCAGCCAGACTAGCGGAACGACAGATACGCAGTATTTT.

As for this clonotype: One base away lies a much larger clone, so this may be a sequencing read error. The chain joins TRBV11-2 to TRBJ2-1, with a tentative D call TRBD2 (6 bases). The CDR3 spans 14 residues. Germline loops: CDR1 SGHAT, CDR2 FQNNGV. CDR3 amino acids: CAGSLALPGDEQFF. The CDR3 coding sequence is TGTGCCGGCAGCTTGGCGCTCCCGGGGGATGAGCAGTTCTTC.

The V and J genes are TRBV28 and TRBJ2-3, with 8 bases identical to TRBD1. The J segment lost 0 bases and the V segment lost 7 bases, leaving 3 bases of the junction unmatched. From germline, CDR1 is MDHEN and CDR2 SYDVKM. The CDR3 spans 14 residues. The CDR3 bases are TGTGCCAGCATACGACAGGGGAGCACAGATACGCAGTATTTT. Its protein is CASIRQGSTDTQYF.

Notes on this clonotype: A read error is possible here, since a much larger clone lies one base away. The rearrangement links TRBV6-2 or TRBV6-3 to TRBJ2-2; D assignment may be TRBD1 or TRBD2 (5 bases each). The CDR3 is 14 amino acids. Per germline, CDR1 MNHEY and CDR2 SVGEGT. The CDR3 loop reads CASSPDIATGDLFF. The CDR3 DNA reads TGTGCCAGCAGTCCGGACATCGCCACCGGGGATCTGTTTTTT.

The chain links TRBV5-1 to TRBJ2-2; D is uncertain. The V and J ends lost 2 bases and 2 bases respectively, with 7 bases between them. The CDR3 spans 14 residues. Germline loops: CDR1 SGHRS, CDR2 YFSETQ. The DNA of the CDR3 is TGCGCCAGCAGCTTAGAGCTCAACACCGGGGAGCTGTTTTTT. This gives the protein CASSLELNTGELFF. Complete variable domain (other parts from reference TRBV5-1 and TRBJ2-2): KAGVTQTPRYLIKTRGQQVTLSCSPISGHRSVSWYQQTPGQGLQFLFEYFSETQRNKGNFPGRFSGRQFSNSRSEMNVSTLELGDSALYLCASSLELNTGELFFGEGSRLTVL.

The chain joins TRBV6-5 to TRBJ2-3, with 12 bases fitting TRBD2. The CDR3 spans 17 residues. The ends lost 6 bases at V and 1 base at J; junction bases unmatched: 8. Looked up from germline, CDR1 is MNHEY and CDR2 is SVGAGI. CDR3 protein: CASRLTSGSQGTDTQYF. The CDR3 DNA reads TGTGCCAGCAGACTGACTAGCGGGAGTCAGGGCACAGATACGCAGTATTTT.

This chain connects TRBV9 to TRBJ2-1; D may be TRBD1 or TRBD2 (6 bases each). The CDR3 is 17 residues long. Per the germline V gene, CDR1 is SGDLS and CDR2 is YYNGEE. Trimming took off 0 bases at V and 5 bases at J, with 18 bases between the two ends. The CDR3 DNA follows: TGTGCCAGCAGCGTAGAACGGGGGCGATCGATGCACAATGAGCAGTTCTTC. Protein: CASSVERGRSMHNEQFF.

This clonotype was seen at least ten times. The chain links TRBV4-1 to TRBJ2-5; the match to TRBD2 covers 12 bases. This CDR3 has 19 amino acids. V lost 3 bases to trimming and J lost 9 bases; unmatched junction nucleotides: 20. Germline lookup yields CDR1 MGHRA and CDR2 YSYEKL. This chain's CDR3 is CASSQETSGGPHNIEAQYF. CDR3 DNA: TGCGCCAGCAGCCAGGAGACTAGCGGGGGTCCCCATAATATTGAGGCCCAGTACTTC.

This clonotype was counted at least ten times. V usage is TRBV20-1 and J usage is TRBJ2-1; D is undetermined. Looked up from germline, CDR1 is DFQATT and CDR2 is SNEGSKA (reference sequence). The CDR3 runs 14 residues. V lost 3 bases and J 5 bases, leaving 14 bases between the germline ends. This CDR3 reads CSASGHGFDNEQFF. The CDR3 region has the DNA TGCAGTGCTAGTGGTCACGGGTTTGACAATGAGCAGTTCTTC.

The J gene is TRBJ2-1, the V gene TRBV29-1, with TRBD2 identical over 10 bases. Germline CDR1 is SQVTM and CDR2 is ANQGSEA. The CDR3 is made up of 14 amino acids. With V trimmed by 5 bases and J by 8 bases, 9 bases remained unmatched. CDR3 residues: CSVLDTSGKDEQFF. The CDR3, as DNA: TGCAGCGTTCTCGATACTAGCGGGAAGGATGAGCAGTTCTTC.